What follows are 24 T cell receptor beta chains derived from one specimen sequenced in a study of beta chain features in type 1 diabetes listed by TCRdb under 2018. For these TCRs, the target antigens are not known. Preparation of the library involved the immunoSEQ multiplex PCR assay. The entire isolated RNA was reverse transcribed using the High Capacity cDNA Reverse Transcription Kit, and thus expressed TCRB transcripts were sequenced. As stored in TCRdb, this immuneACCESS dataset retains in-frame rearrangements with V and J assigned. A fraction of the clones does not appear; measured against another copy, unresolved V genes explain less than half of the discrepancy, and the remainder lacks a known reason. The sample table holds more than 100,000 clones, of which approximately 10% were seen once. The ten largest make up roughly 0.75% of the sample. Study-wide conclusions, independent of this receptor: Type 1 diabetes patients showed a moderate but significant shortening of TCRB CDR3 length in all four CD4+ subsets.

The sample taken for sequencing was central memory CD4+ T cells from blood. These receptors all stem from a young man with type 1 diabetes.

This clone was detected a few times. Additional DNA sequences in this sample encode the identical CDR3. The V call is TRBV9, the J call TRBJ2-3, with 9 bases fitting TRBD2. Per germline, CDR1 SGDLS and CDR2 YYNGEE. J was trimmed by 1 base and V by 0 bases; bases with no gene match: 3. CDR3 length: 16 residues. DNA of the CDR3: TGTGCCAGCAGCGTAGGATTAGCGGGGGGCACAGATACGCAGTATTTT. It encodes CASSVGLAGGTDTQYF.

In regard to this clone: It is unclear where the CDR3 begins or ends on the DNA, so no DNA is shown, and the CDR3 is as TCRdb lists it. J is TRBJ1-2 and V is TRBV7-3. The CDR3 spans 13 amino acids, including both terminal residues. The germline gives CDR1 SGHTA, CDR2 FQGTGA. CDR3 region: CASSASGREGYTF.

V is TRBV7-2 and J is TRBJ1-4, with D unclear. CDR1 and CDR2 from the germline V gene are SGHTA and FQGNSA. The CDR3 has 12 residues. Trimming stripped 5 bases from V and 5 bases from J, with 6 bases between. CDR3 nucleotide sequence: TGTGCCAGCAGCCTCCCGAATGAAAAACTGTTTTTT. Its translation is CASSLPNEKLFF.

The chain is built from TRBV9 and TRBJ2-1; maybe TRBD1 (5 bases). The CDR3 is 13 amino acids. Germline V gene sequence: CDR1 SGDLS, CDR2 YYNGEE. The germline V and J ends were trimmed by 0 bases and 9 bases, with 10 bases remaining between them. The CDR3 spells CASSVVLGVEQFF. DNA of the CDR3: TGTGCCAGCAGCGTAGTTTTAGGGGTTGAGCAGTTCTTC.

This clone was seen a few times. The chain employs TRBV30 and TRBJ1-6; 7 bases fit TRBD1. Looked up from germline, CDR1 is GTSNPN and CDR2 is SVGIG (reference sequence). The CDR3 extends over 14 amino acids. J lost 9 bases, V lost 4 bases, and 9 bases had no gene match. The CDR3 here is CAWKKGAQASPLHF. For the CDR3, the DNA is TGTGCCTGGAAAAAGGGGGCTCAGGCTTCACCCCTCCACTTT.

The chain employs TRBV4-1 and TRBJ1-1; TRBD1 matches 7 bases. Trimming cost V 1 base and J 1 base; bases outside gene matches: 24. From germline, CDR1 is MGHRA and CDR2 YSYEKL. CDR3 length equals 22 residues. CDR3 amino acids: CASSQVGLARKLQGTSNTEAFF. CDR3 nucleotide sequence: TGCGCCAGCAGCCAAGTAGGGCTCGCCCGTAAGTTACAGGGGACCTCGAACACTGAAGCTTTCTTT.

The chain couples TRBV15 to TRBJ1-2; a possible D gene is TRBD1 (5 bases). Trimming removed 5 bases at V and 8 bases at J, with 12 bases between. The germline V gene encodes CDR1 LNHNV and CDR2 YYDKDF (reference sequence). This CDR3 spans 12 amino acids. The CDR3: CATSGQGRGYTF. The CDR3 coding sequence is TGTGCCACCAGCGGCCAGGGTCGGGGCTACACCTTC. Supplemented by reference TRBV15 and TRBJ1-2, the full variable domain reads DAMVIQNPRYQVTQFGKPVTLSCSQTLNHNVMYWYQQKSSQAPKLLFHYYDKDFNNEADTPDNFQSRRPNTSFCFLDIRSPGLGDTAMYLCATSGQGRGYTFGSGTRLTVV.

This clone was observed a single time. The V and J genes are TRBV5-6 and TRBJ2-3; 12 bases are shared with TRBD2. V shed 2 bases and J 1 base; nucleotides not matched to a gene: 2. Germline CDR1 SGHDT, CDR2 YYEEEE. The CDR3 contains 16 residues. Here the CDR3 DNA reads TGTGCCAGCAGCTTCGGACTAGCGGGACGCACAGATACGCAGTATTTT. Translation gives CASSFGLAGRTDTQYF.

This clone was seen a handful of times. The V gene is TRBV14, the J gene TRBJ2-2, with a tentative D call TRBD2 (6 bases). The CDR3 runs 15 residues. Germline CDR1 reads SGHDN; CDR2 reads FVKESK. The germline V and J ends were trimmed by 5 bases and 0 bases, with 10 bases remaining between them. The CDR3 DNA reads as TGTGCCAGCAGCTGGGGGGACCCGAACACCGGGGAGCTGTTTTTT. Its translation is CASSWGDPNTGELFF.

This clone was observed a handful of times. The gene calls are TRBV4-3 and TRBJ2-1; D call uncertain. This CDR3 has 14 residues. Trimming left V 3 bases short and J 5 bases short, with 11 bases between. Per germline, CDR1 LGHNA and CDR2 YSLEER. The CDR3 region has the DNA TGCGCCAGCAGCCATGATTTACGGGACAATGAGCAGTTCTTC. Encoded protein: CASSHDLRDNEQFF.

The V gene is TRBV5-4, the J gene TRBJ2-3; D possibly corresponds to TRBD2 (8 bases). Germline lookup yields CDR1 SGHNT and CDR2 YYREEE (reference sequence). Trimming took 0 bases from V and 4 from J, leaving 18 bases between them. This CDR3 region has 17 residues. CDR3 sequence: CASSLEAAGRGPDTQYF. The CDR3, as DNA: TGTGCCAGCAGCTTGGAAGCCGCCGGGAGGGGGCCAGATACGCAGTATTTT. The complete variable domain, with remaining parts taken from reference TRBV5-4 and TRBJ2-3, reads ETGVTQSPTHLIKTRGQQVTLRCSSQSGHNTVSWYQQALGQGPQFIFQYYREEENGRGNFPPRFSGLQFPNYSSELNVNALELDDSALYLCASSLEAAGRGPDTQYFGPGTRLTVL.

The chain joins TRBV28 to TRBJ2-2; 11 positions agree with TRBD2. Per germline, CDR1 MDHEN and CDR2 SYDVKM. Germline trimming cut 3 bases from V and 4 bases from J; bases unmatched to any gene: 1. There are 15 residues in the CDR3. The CDR3 nucleotides are TGTGCCAGCAGTTTGGGGACTAGCGGCACCGGGGAGCTGTTTTTT. This sequence encodes CASSLGTSGTGELFF.

This clone was observed a handful of times. The chain carries TRBV13 and TRBJ2-2; no firm D call. Germline assignment: CDR1 PRHDT and CDR2 FYEKMQ (reference sequence). V was shortened by 3 bases and J by 0 bases, with 8 bases between the two germline ends. The CDR3 consists of 15 residues. The CDR3 region is CASSLETTNTGELFF. The CDR3, as DNA: TGTGCCAGCAGCTTGGAGACGACGAACACCGGGGAGCTGTTTTTT.

The V call is TRBV10-2, the J call TRBJ1-5; 9 nucleotides match TRBD1. Per germline, CDR1 WSHSY and CDR2 SAAADI. The CDR3 contains 15 residues. Trimming at V came to 4 bases and at J to 6 bases, leaving 7 bases not matched to a gene. DNA of the CDR3: TGCGCCAGCAGTGCGGGACAGGGCTTCTTTCAGCCCCAGCATTTT. It translates to CASSAGQGFFQPQHF.

The chain joins TRBV12-5 to TRBJ2-3; D is undetermined. Germline values: CDR1 LGHNT, CDR2 FRNRAP. Trimming removed 2 bases from V and 1 base from J, with 4 bases in between. The CDR3 length is 13 residues. The CDR3 is CASGLTGTDTQYF. CDR3 nucleotide sequence: TGTGCTAGTGGTTTGACAGGCACAGATACGCAGTATTTT.

The sample holds a few counts of this clone. The rearrangement uses TRBV6-5 and TRBJ1-1; TRBD1 might be the D (6 bases). Per germline, CDR1 MNHEY and CDR2 SVGAGI. CDR3 length: 13 residues. Trimming removed 6 bases at V and 4 bases at J, with 12 bases between. CDR3 nucleotides: TGTGCCAGCAGCCGTGGACAGATCACTGAAGCTTTCTTT. Translation gives CASSRGQITEAFF.

The V gene is TRBV6-1, the J gene TRBJ2-5; 11 bases fit TRBD2. J gave up 7 bases and V 4 bases, and 2 bases lay outside the gene matches. The CDR3 consists of 13 residues. Germline CDR1 MNHNS, CDR2 SASEGT. CDR3 sequence: CASSVGLAATQYF. The CDR3, as DNA: TGTGCCAGCAGTGTGGGACTAGCGGCGACCCAGTACTTC.

The genes are TRBV11-3 and TRBJ1-1; 10 nucleotides match TRBD1. Trimming removed 4 bases from V and 5 bases from J; junction bases left unmatched: 1. Germline CDR1 reads SGHNT; CDR2 reads YENEEA. The CDR3 is made up of 13 amino acids. As DNA, the CDR3 is TGTGCCAGCAGCTCGGACAGGGGGACTGAAGCTTTCTTT. This encodes CASSSDRGTEAFF.

This clone turned up a few times. This rearrangement joins TRBV7-9 to TRBJ1-2, with 9 bases matching TRBD1. The germline gives CDR1 SEHNR, CDR2 FQNEAQ (reference sequence). The length of the CDR3 is 13 residues. The J segment lost 4 bases and the V segment lost 5 bases, leaving 2 bases of the junction unmatched. The CDR3 here is CASSLGQGYGYTF. The CDR3 DNA is TGTGCCAGCAGCCTGGGACAGGGCTATGGCTACACCTTC.

The V call is TRBV10-3, the J call TRBJ1-6; 8 bases are shared with TRBD1. Looked up from germline, CDR1 is ENHRY and CDR2 is SYGVKD. The V gene end was trimmed by 4 bases and the J gene end by 7 bases; junction bases not matched to a gene: 0. This CDR3 is 13 amino acids long. The CDR3 here is CAISGQGNSPLHF. The CDR3 nucleotides are TGTGCCATCAGTGGACAGGGGAATTCACCCCTCCACTTT.

This clone was seen a handful of times. The chain recombines TRBV19 with TRBJ2-1, with 7 bases aligning to TRBD2. CDR1 and CDR2 from the germline V gene are LNHDA and SQIVND (reference sequence). The CDR3 loop spans 10 amino acids. The CDR3 reads CAAGTNEQFF. In DNA form, the CDR3 reads TGTGCAGCGGGGACTAATGAGCAGTTCTTC.

This clone occurred a few times. The V call is TRBV6-5, the J call TRBJ2-3; tentative D call: TRBD1 (5 bases). The CDR3 contains 14 residues. Germline V lookup: CDR1 MNHEY, CDR2 SVGAGI. The V gene lost 6 bases and the J gene lost 0 bases, with 10 bases spanning the gap. The CDR3 nucleotides read TGTGCCAGCAGGCAGGGTCTGAGCACAGATACGCAGTATTTT. Translation: CASRQGLSTDTQYF.

This clone was counted once. The chain combines TRBV7-9 with TRBJ1-2; 9 bases fit TRBD1. Trimming cost V 4 bases and J 7 bases; bases outside gene matches: 7. This CDR3 is built from 14 residues. Germline CDR1 is SEHNR and CDR2 is FQNEAQ (reference sequence). The CDR3 reads CASSSSGTGIGYTF. Written as DNA, the CDR3 is TGTGCCAGCAGCTCCTCCGGGACAGGGATTGGCTACACCTTC.

CDR3 nucleotides: TGTGCCAGCAGTGATAGAGGACAGGGGGAAGAGACCCAGTACTTC. Its translation: CASSDRGQGEETQYF. The chain carries TRBV2 and TRBJ2-5, with TRBD1 matching 10 bases. The CDR3 is 15 amino acids. The V and J ends lost 3 bases and 3 bases, in that order; junction bases with no gene match: 4. CDR1 and CDR2 from the germline V gene are SNHLY and FYNNEI.